The TCR beta chain under discussion was sequenced for a study of cytomegalovirus exposure and HLA in healthy donors. The study's findings and limits: A later analysis by the authors found several of the most significant clusters apparently linked to common viral pathogens.

The CDR3 sequence is 14 residues long. Germline V gives CDR1 SGHVS, CDR2 FNYEAQ. V dropped 5 bases and J dropped 0 bases, with 7 bases sitting between them. Remarks on this clone: Its specificity is not known.

Primers for the PCR totalled 60 Vbeta and 13 Jbeta. TCRdb keeps only in-frame clones here, not all; method: immunoSEQ multiplex PCR. This sample carries tens of thousands of clones, around 67% of them seen once, and the ten largest clones take 6.5% to 7.5%. This sequence originates from a woman aged 50 to 60 in good health and CMV-seropositive. The gene calls are TRBV7-6 and TRBJ2-2; D is unclear. The material sequenced was PBMCs. The CDR3 protein is CASSPFANTGELFF. The CDR3 DNA is TGTGCCAGCAGCCCGTTCGCGAACACCGGGGAGCTGTTTTTT.